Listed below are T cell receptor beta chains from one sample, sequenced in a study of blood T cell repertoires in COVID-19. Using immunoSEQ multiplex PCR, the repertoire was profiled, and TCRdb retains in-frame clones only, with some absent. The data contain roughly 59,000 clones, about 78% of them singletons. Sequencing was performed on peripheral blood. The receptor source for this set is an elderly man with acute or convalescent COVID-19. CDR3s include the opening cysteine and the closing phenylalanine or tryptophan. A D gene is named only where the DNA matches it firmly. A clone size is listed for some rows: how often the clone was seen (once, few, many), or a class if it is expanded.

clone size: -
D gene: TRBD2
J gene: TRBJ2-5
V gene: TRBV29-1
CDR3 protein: CSVLSGTETQYF
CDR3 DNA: TGCAGCGTTCTTAGCGGGACTGAGACCCAGTACTTC

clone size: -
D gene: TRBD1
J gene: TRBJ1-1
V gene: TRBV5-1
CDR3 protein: CASSPGTGITEAFF
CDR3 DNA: TGCGCCAGCAGCCCCGGGACAGGAATCACTGAAGCTTTCTTT

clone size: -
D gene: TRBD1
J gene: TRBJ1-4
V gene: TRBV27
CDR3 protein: CASRSWTGGRMEKLFF
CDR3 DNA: TGTGCCAGCAGATCCTGGACAGGGGGCAGAATGGAAAAACTGTTTTTT

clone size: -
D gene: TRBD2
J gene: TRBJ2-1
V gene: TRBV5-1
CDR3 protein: CASSLVTSGAYNEQFF
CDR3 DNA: TGCGCCAGCAGCTTGGTGACTAGCGGGGCCTACAATGAGCAGTTCTTC

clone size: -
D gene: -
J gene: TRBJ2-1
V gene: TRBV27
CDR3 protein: CASGTRGQLVGEQFF
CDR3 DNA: TGTGCCAGCGGGACCAGGGGTCAATTGGTTGGTGAGCAGTTCTTC

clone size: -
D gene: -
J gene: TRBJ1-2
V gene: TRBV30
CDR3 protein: CAWGAGRGARSYTF
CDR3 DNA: TGTGCCTGGGGGGCTGGCCGGGGGGCACGAAGCTACACCTTC

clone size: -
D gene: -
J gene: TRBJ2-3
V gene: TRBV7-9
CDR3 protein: CASSSSSTDTQYF
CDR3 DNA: TGTGCCAGCAGCTCTTCTAGCACAGATACGCAGTATTTT

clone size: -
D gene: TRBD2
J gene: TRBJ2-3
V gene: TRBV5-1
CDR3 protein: CASSLDGGGAGDTQYF
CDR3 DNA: TGCGCCAGCAGCTTGGACGGCGGGGGGGCCGGAGATACGCAGTATTTT

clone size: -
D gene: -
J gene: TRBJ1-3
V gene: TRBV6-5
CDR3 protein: CASSYRDSGNTIYF
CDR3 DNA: TGTGCCAGCAGTTACCGCGACTCTGGAAACACCATATATTTT

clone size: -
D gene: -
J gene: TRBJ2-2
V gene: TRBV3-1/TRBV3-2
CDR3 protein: CASSQQSQGRTGELFF
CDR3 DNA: TGTGCCAGCAGCCAACAATCACAGGGCCGCACCGGGGAGCTGTTTTTT

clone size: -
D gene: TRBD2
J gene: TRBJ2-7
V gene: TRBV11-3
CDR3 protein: CASSFGGRSDEQYF
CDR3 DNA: TGTGCCAGCAGCTTTGGCGGGAGATCAGACGAGCAGTACTTC

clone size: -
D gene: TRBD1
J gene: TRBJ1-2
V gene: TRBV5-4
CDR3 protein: CASSWTGEGGKGYTF
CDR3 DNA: TGTGCCAGCAGTTGGACAGGGGAGGGGGGCAAAGGCTACACCTTC

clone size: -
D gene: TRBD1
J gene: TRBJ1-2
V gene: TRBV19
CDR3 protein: CASSTLTGENYGYTF
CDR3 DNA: TGTGCCAGTAGTACTTTGACAGGGGAAAACTATGGCTACACCTTC

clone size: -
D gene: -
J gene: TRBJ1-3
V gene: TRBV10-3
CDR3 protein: CAIQGSGNTIYF
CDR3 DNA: TGTGCCATTCAGGGATCTGGAAACACCATATATTTT

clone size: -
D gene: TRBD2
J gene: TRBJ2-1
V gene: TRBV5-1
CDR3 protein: CASSLAIAGHLYNEQFF
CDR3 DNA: TGCGCCAGCAGCTTGGCGATAGCGGGACATCTGTACAATGAGCAGTTCTTC

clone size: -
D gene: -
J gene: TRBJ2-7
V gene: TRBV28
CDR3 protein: CASTRDTSPPYEQYF
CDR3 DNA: TGTGCCAGCACCCGGGACACCTCACCCCCTTACGAGCAGTACTTC

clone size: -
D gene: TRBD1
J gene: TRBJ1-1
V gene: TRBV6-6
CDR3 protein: CASSSGDSEAFF
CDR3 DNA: TGTGCCAGCAGTTCAGGGGACAGTGAAGCTTTCTTT

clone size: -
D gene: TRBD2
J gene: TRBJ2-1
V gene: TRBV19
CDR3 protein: CASSRQGAGGYNEQFF
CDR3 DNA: TGTGCCAGTAGTCGGCAGGGCGCGGGAGGTTACAATGAGCAGTTCTTC

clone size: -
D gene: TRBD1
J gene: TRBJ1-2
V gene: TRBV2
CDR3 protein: CASSGTGWNYGYTF
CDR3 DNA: TGTGCCAGCAGCGGGACAGGGTGGAACTATGGCTACACCTTC

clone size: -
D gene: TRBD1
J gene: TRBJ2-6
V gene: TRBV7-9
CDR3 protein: CASPRQGDGANVLTF
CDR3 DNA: TGTGCCAGTCCGAGACAGGGGGACGGGGCCAACGTCCTGACTTTC

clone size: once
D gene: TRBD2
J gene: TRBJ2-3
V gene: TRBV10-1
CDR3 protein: CASSGGDSTDTQYF
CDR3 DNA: TGCGCCAGCAGCGGGGGGGATAGCACAGATACGCAGTATTTT

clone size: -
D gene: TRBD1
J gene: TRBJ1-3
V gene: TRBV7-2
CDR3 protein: CASSLGGQGISGNTIYF
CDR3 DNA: TGTGCCAGCAGCTTAGGGGGACAGGGGATCTCTGGAAACACCATATATTTT

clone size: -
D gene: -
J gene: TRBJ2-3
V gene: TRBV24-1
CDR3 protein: CATSSRRSSTDTQYF
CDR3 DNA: TGTGCCACCAGTTCAAGGCGGTCTAGCACAGATACGCAGTATTTT

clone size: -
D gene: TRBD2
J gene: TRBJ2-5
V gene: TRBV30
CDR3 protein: CAWSRGLAAGPQETQYF
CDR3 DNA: TGTGCCTGGAGTAGGGGACTAGCAGCGGGGCCCCAAGAGACCCAGTACTTC

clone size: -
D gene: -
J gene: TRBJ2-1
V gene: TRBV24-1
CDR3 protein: CATSDGETPYNEQFF
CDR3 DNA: TGTGCCACCAGTGATGGGGAGACACCCTACAATGAGCAGTTCTTC

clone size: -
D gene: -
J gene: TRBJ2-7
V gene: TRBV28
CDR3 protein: CASSFTGRPRYEQYF
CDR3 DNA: TGTGCCAGCAGTTTCACCGGGAGACCCCGCTACGAGCAGTACTTC

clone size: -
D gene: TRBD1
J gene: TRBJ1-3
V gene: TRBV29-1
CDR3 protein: CSVEQGGGNTIYF
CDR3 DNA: TGCAGCGTTGAACAGGGGGGTGGAAACACCATATATTTT

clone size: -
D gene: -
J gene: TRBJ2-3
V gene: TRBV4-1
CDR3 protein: CASSQTSASTDTQYF
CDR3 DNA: TGCGCCAGCAGCCAAACAAGCGCCAGCACAGATACGCAGTATTTT

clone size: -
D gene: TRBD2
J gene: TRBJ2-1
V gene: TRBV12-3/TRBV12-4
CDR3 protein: CASAGEGEQFF
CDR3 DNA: TGTGCCAGCGCGGGGGAGGGGGAGCAGTTCTTC

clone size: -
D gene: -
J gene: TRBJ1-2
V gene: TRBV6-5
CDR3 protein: CASSYSGVYGYTF
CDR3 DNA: TGTGCCAGCAGTTACTCCGGGGTCTATGGCTACACCTTC

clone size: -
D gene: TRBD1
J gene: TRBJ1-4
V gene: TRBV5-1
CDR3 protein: CASSPRGTGFEGKEKLFF
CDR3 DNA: TGCGCCAGCAGCCCCAGAGGGACAGGGTTTGAAGGAAAGGAAAAACTGTTTTTT

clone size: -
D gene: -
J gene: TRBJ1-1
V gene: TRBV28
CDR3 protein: CASSPTKGTGVDAFF
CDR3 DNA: TGTGCCAGCAGTCCAACAAAAGGGACGGGGGTTGACGCTTTCTTT

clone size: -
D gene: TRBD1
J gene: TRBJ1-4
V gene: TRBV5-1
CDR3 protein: CASSLRGQGNGEKLFF
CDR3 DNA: TGCGCCAGCAGCTTGAGGGGACAGGGGAATGGTGAAAAACTGTTTTTT